This TCR beta chain is drawn from a study of PD-1 and CTLA-4 blockade in melanoma. Germline assignment: CDR1 SGDLS and CDR2 YYNGEE. CDR3 length equals 15 residues. V trimming: 0 bases; J trimming: 5 bases; junction bases outside the gene matches: 4. Using immunoSEQ multiplex PCR, the repertoire was profiled, and TCRdb retains in-frame clones only, with some absent. The data contain 20,000 to 25,000 clones, about 87% of them singletons. Source: CD8+ T cells from peripheral blood, taken before anti-PD-1 treatment. The TCR originated in a human donor with melanoma. The rearrangement joins TRBV9 to TRBJ2-1, with TRBD2 matching 8 bases. CDR3 sequence (DNA): TGTGCCAGCAGCGTAGCAACGGGGGGGCACAATGAGCAGTTCTTC. Residues: CASSVATGGHNEQFF.